This entry features one TCR beta chain sequence. The data are from a study of blood T cell repertoires in COVID-19. The wider study: Spain, Italy and the United States supplied samples that represented acute and convalescent COVID-19. PBMCs, B-cell-depleted T cells, or T cells provided the cDNA or gDNA that made up the material.

Original analysis: Reference gene primer amplification gave nucleated cell count estimates. The method was immunoSEQ multiplex PCR; TCRdb's version includes in-frame clones alone and lacks a portion of them. The D gene and trimming were derived from the DNA, and the V and J assignments and clone size from that table. In the table there are 300,000 to 450,000 clones, 75% to 90% of which are singletons. CDR1 is SGHTA and CDR2 is FQGTGA in the germline V gene. J lost 7 bases, V lost 0 bases, and 8 bases had no gene match. This CDR3 comprises 16 residues. This rearrangement joins TRBV7-3 to TRBJ2-2, with 7 nucleotides matching TRBD1. This TCR was sampled from a man between 18 and 29 years old who had recovered from COVID-19. Sequencing was carried out using PBMCs or T cells enriched from blood (not recorded which). CDR3 protein: CASSLTGGRGNGELFF. The CDR3 DNA reads as TGTGCCAGCAGCTTAACAGGGGGCAGGGGCAACGGGGAGCTGTTTTTT.